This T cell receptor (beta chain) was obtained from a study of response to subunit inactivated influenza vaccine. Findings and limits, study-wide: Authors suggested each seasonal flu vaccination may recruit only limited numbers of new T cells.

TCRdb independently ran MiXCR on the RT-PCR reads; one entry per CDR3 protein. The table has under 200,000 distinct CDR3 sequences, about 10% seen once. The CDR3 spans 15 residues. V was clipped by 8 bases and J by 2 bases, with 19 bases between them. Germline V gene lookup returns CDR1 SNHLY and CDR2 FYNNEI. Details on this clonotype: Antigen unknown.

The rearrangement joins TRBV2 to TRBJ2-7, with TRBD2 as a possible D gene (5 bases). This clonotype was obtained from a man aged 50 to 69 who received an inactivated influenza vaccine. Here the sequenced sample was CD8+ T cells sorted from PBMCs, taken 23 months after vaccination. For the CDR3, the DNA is TGTGCCAGCTGGAGTGAGCGCGGGTATCCCTACGAGCAGTACTTC. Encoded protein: CASWSERGYPYEQYF.